Listed below are T cell receptor beta chains from one sample, sequenced in a study of a mutant IDH1 vaccine in newly diagnosed glioma. These receptors' targets are unknown. TCRdb keeps only in-frame clones here, not all; method: immunoSEQ multiplex PCR. The data show about 130,000 clones, 80% seen once. The material sequenced was PBMCs, taken from a glioma patient whose treatment included an IDH1 peptide vaccine. The receptor set was obtained from a man between 35 and 55 years old with glioma. Both conserved end residues are trimmed from each CDR3. Each record gives: V gene, CDR3 length, CDR3 protein.

v_call: TRBV5-4; cdr3_length: 14; cdr3_aa: ASSPQSPGRYSPLH
v_call: TRBV30; cdr3_length: 14; cdr3_aa: AWTQLGGGGTGELF
v_call: TRBV20-1; cdr3_length: 7; cdr3_aa: SALQVYT
v_call: TRBV14; cdr3_length: 12; cdr3_aa: ASSQVRGNTEAF
v_call: TRBV18; cdr3_length: 15; cdr3_aa: ASSPGTLPGGANVLT
v_call: TRBV2; cdr3_length: 15; cdr3_aa: ASSERLAGSFTDTQY
v_call: TRBV30; cdr3_length: 10; cdr3_aa: AWIRDGYGYT
v_call: TRBV6-6; cdr3_length: 13; cdr3_aa: ASSYLEPNTGELF
v_call: TRBV30; cdr3_length: 14; cdr3_aa: ACRGQGFSTTETQY
v_call: TRBV4-2; cdr3_length: 12; cdr3_aa: ASSYRDGDREQF
v_call: TRBV27; cdr3_length: 11; cdr3_aa: ASSSGGWYGYT
v_call: TRBV7-2; cdr3_length: 14; cdr3_aa: ASSLVPSGRANEQF
v_call: TRBV19; cdr3_length: 13; cdr3_aa: ASSTAARMNSPLH
v_call: TRBV2; cdr3_length: 13; cdr3_aa: ASSSGVGTYNEQF
v_call: TRBV7-2; cdr3_length: 13; cdr3_aa: ASSLGEQGSEKLF
v_call: TRBV6-1; cdr3_length: 12; cdr3_aa: ASRGLAGLDEQF
v_call: TRBV11-2; cdr3_length: 13; cdr3_aa: ASSLKSYDSYEQY
v_call: TRBV30; cdr3_length: 9; cdr3_aa: AWRIVTEAF
v_call: TRBV19; cdr3_length: 11; cdr3_aa: ATDDTGVTEAF
v_call: TRBV19; cdr3_length: 12; cdr3_aa: ASSGAGYTGELF
v_call: TRBV11-2; cdr3_length: 12; cdr3_aa: ASSLEGGTDTQY
v_call: TRBV9; cdr3_length: 14; cdr3_aa: ASSRGAGGPADTQY